These T cell receptor beta chains were read from a single sample in a study of low-dose radiotherapy and immunotherapy resistance in tumors. MiXCR, run by TCRdb on the reads, gives a single entry per CDR3 protein. The repertoire holds approximately 46,000 distinct CDR3 sequences, with about 25% as singletons. The sequencing here drew on PBMCs, taken after low-dose radiotherapy plus immunotherapy. These TCRs come from a male donor with prostate cancer. Each CDR3 is given with its conserved first and last residue. The D gene is left open where the match is weak. The size of a clone is reported for some rows only, either as once, few or many, or as a class for expanded clones.

V gene	clone size	J gene	D gene	CDR3 protein	CDR3 DNA
TRBV19	many	TRBJ1-2	NA	CASSMVDAGYTF	TGTGCCAGTAGTATGGTGGATGCCGGCTACACCTTC
TRBV13	many	TRBJ2-7	NA	CASSLLAGPSYEQYF	TGTGCCAGCAGCTTACTGGCGGGGCCGTCCTACGAGCAGTACTTC
TRBV7-6	many	TRBJ2-3	TRBD1	CASSLVGQGGITDTQYF	TGTGCCAGCAGCTTAGTAGGACAGGGTGGGATCACAGATACGCAGTATTTT
TRBV19	NA	TRBJ2-1	NA	CASTLSEVSYNEQFF	TGTGCCAGTACCCTTAGTGAGGTGTCCTACAATGAGCAGTTCTTC
TRBV10-2	many	TRBJ2-5	TRBD1	CASQGARETQYF	TGCGCCAGCCAGGGGGCCCGGGAGACCCAGTACTTC
TRBV13	many	TRBJ2-7	NA	CASSFYSPGTLSYEQYF	TGTGCCAGCAGCTTCTACTCCCCCGGGACATTATCCTACGAGCAGTACTTC
TRBV5-1	few	TRBJ1-1	NA	CASSRVGQFGNTEAFF	TGCGCCAGCAGCCGAGTCGGACAGTTCGGTAACACTGAAGCTTTCTTT
TRBV6-1	once	TRBJ2-2	TRBD2	CASSYVAGAGELFF	TGTGCCAGCAGTTATGTAGCGGGAGCCGGGGAGCTGTTTTTT
TRBV5-1	many	TRBJ2-7	TRBD1	CASTPGWTGSSYEQYF	TGCGCCAGCACCCCTGGATGGACAGGTTCTTCCTACGAGCAGTACTTC
TRBV5-4	many	TRBJ2-2	NA	CASSRGVVGTNTGELFF	TGTGCCAGCAGCCGAGGGGTCGTTGGGACGAACACCGGGGAGCTGTTTTTT
TRBV18	many	TRBJ2-7	TRBD2	CASSPRPEGGEYF	TGTGCCAGCTCACCAAGGCCCGAGGGAGGGGAGTACTTC
TRBV27	NA	TRBJ1-2	NA	CASSPVRNEVGYTF	TGTGCCAGCAGTCCTGTCAGGAACGAAGTCGGCTACACCTTC
TRBV20-1	many	TRBJ2-1	NA	CGIGRGNNEQFF	TGCGGCATCGGGCGAGGAAACAATGAGCAGTTCTTC
TRBV29-1	NA	TRBJ1-1	NA	CSVDRNTEAFF	TGCAGCGTTGATAGGAACACTGAAGCTTTCTTT
TRBV7-9	many	TRBJ2-2	TRBD2	CASSLRGSGRINTGELFF	TGTGCCAGCAGCTTAAGAGGTAGCGGGAGGATTAACACCGGGGAGCTGTTTTTT
TRBV3-1	many	TRBJ1-5	NA	CASSPTHGQSNQPQHF	TGTGCCAGCAGCCCAACCCACGGACAGAGCAATCAGCCCCAGCATTTT
TRBV18	many	TRBJ1-2	NA	CASSPPLQGGGYTF	TGTGCCAGCTCACCACCGTTACAGGGAGGCGGCTACACCTTC
TRBV5-1	NA	TRBJ2-1	NA	CASTASDEQFF	TGCGCCAGCACAGCTAGTGATGAGCAGTTCTTC
TRBV5-6	few	TRBJ2-5	TRBD1	CASSTHGQALVETQYF	TGTGCCAGCAGCACCCATGGACAGGCTCTCGTCGAGACCCAGTACTTC
TRBV3-1	many	TRBJ2-1	TRBD1	CASSQSGTGTFF	TGTGCCAGCAGCCAATCGGGGACAGGGACGTTCTTC
TRBV11-2	few	TRBJ1-3	NA	CASSLGHTISGNTIYF	TGTGCCAGCAGCCTGGGACATACGATCTCTGGAAACACCATATATTTT
TRBV15	NA	TRBJ1-5	NA	CATTRGRSKSNQPQHF	TGTGCCACCACCCGAGGGAGGTCTAAGAGCAATCAGCCCCAGCATTTT
TRBV28	many	TRBJ2-3	TRBD2	CASSTTGTSGDTDTQYF	TGTGCCAGCAGTACCACGGGGACTAGCGGGGACACAGATACGCAGTATTTT
TRBV2	many	TRBJ1-6	NA	CASRPTPEHSPLHF	TGTGCCAGCAGGCCGACTCCGGAGCATTCACCCCTCCACTTT
TRBV3-1	few	TRBJ2-3	TRBD2	CASSQKAGEIDTQYF	TGTGCCAGCAGCCAAAAGGCGGGGGAGATAGATACGCAGTATTTT
TRBV2	many	TRBJ2-5	NA	CASSESGSEKYF	TGTGCCAGCAGTGAATCGGGTAGCGAGAAGTACTTC
TRBV29-1	NA	TRBJ1-1	TRBD1	CSVVTGGYTEAFF	TGCAGCGTTGTGACAGGGGGTTATACTGAAGCTTTCTTT
TRBV7-2	many	TRBJ2-1	TRBD2	CASSPSGGDPNEQFF	TGTGCCAGCAGCCCAAGCGGGGGGGACCCAAATGAGCAGTTCTTC
TRBV11-3	many	TRBJ2-5	TRBD2	CASSLAGDVQETQYF	TGTGCCAGCAGCCTAGCGGGGGACGTCCAAGAGACCCAGTACTTC
TRBV29-1	many	TRBJ2-1	NA	CSVAADSLNEQFF	TGCAGCGTTGCCGCGGATTCCCTCAATGAGCAGTTCTTC
TRBV5-1	many	TRBJ2-2	NA	CASSLGQAPGELFF	TGCGCCAGCAGCTTGGGACAGGCCCCCGGGGAGCTGTTTTTT